A single sample gave rise to the 3 T cell receptor beta chains below, sequenced in a study of T cells after yellow fever vaccination. TCRdb re-called the 5' RACE reads through MiXCR, storing one row per CDR3 protein. The profile shows 400,000 or so distinct CDR3 sequences, roughly 6.2% of them singletons. Sequences were derived from PBMCs, sampled 5 days after the yellow fever booster vaccination. These receptors were taken from a man aged 25 to 40 who received the YFV17D yellow fever vaccine.

A few counts support this clonotype. One end of the junction varies from germline; a read error may be responsible. The genes are TRBV2 and TRBJ2-5; D remains unclear. Germline CDR1 SNHLY, CDR2 FYNNEI. This CDR3 has 14 residues. CDR3 loop: CASTESLAWETQYF. As DNA, the CDR3 is TGTGCCAGCACTGAATCATTAGCATGGGAGACCCAGTACTTC.

This clonotype was detected ten times or more. CDR3 protein: CASSLFSHEQYF. For the CDR3, the DNA is TGTGCCAGCAGTTTATTCAGCCACGAGCAGTACTTC. J is TRBJ2-7 and V is TRBV27; D not certain. V lost 1 base and J lost 5, with 6 bases in between. The CDR3 runs 12 residues. Germline CDR1 MNHEY, CDR2 SMNVEV (reference sequence).

This clonotype showed up many times. J is TRBJ1-2 and V is TRBV12-3 or TRBV12-4, with D possibly being TRBD1 (6 bases). The CDR3 runs to 16 residues. Deletions cut 6 bases from V and 6 bases from J, with 23 bases between. The CDR3 spells CASSRLAGGQGDGYTF. The CDR3 nucleotides are TGTGCCAGCAGCCGCCTCGCCGGGGGGCAGGGCGATGGCTACACCTTC.